This T cell receptor (beta chain) is drawn from a study of tumor-infiltrating lymphocytes in localized non-small cell lung cancer. The study, taken as a whole, reports: IM1 and IM2 tumors showed no difference in T-cell fraction.

Using immunoSEQ multiplex PCR, the repertoire was profiled, and TCRdb retains in-frame clones only, with some absent. The table shows 5,000 to 6,000 clones, with around 61% occurring only once. There are a few counts of this clone. Its antigen remains unknown. This CDR3 is 12 amino acids long. Germline V gives CDR1 SNHLY, CDR2 FYNNEI. V lost 3 bases, J lost 7 bases, and 7 bases lay in between. The chain links TRBV2 to TRBJ1-3; D uncertain. This receptor was taken from a human donor with non-small cell lung cancer. Sequencing input: uninvolved lung tissue not adjacent to the tumor. The CDR3 nucleotides are TGTGCCAGCAGTGAGAATGATAACACCATATATTTT. It is translated as CASSENDNTIYF.